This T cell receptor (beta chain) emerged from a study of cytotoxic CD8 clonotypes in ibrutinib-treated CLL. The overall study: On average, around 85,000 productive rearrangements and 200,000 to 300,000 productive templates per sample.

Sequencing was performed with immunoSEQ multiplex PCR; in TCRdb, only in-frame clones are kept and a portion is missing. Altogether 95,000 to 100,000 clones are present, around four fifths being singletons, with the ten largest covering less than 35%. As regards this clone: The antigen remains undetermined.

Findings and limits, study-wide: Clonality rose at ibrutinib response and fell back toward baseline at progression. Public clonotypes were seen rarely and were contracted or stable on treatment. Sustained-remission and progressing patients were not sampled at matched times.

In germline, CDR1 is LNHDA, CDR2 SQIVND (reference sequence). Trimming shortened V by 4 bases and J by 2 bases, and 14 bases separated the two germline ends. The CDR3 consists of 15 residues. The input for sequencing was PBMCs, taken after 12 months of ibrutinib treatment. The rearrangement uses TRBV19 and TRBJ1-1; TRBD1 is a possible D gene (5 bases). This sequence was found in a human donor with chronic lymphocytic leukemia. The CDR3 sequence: CASSTSWGSNTEAFF. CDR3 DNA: TGTGCCAGTAGTACCTCCTGGGGGAGTAACACTGAAGCTTTCTTT.